The table lists the clone carrying this T cell receptor beta chain with a few counts. Its specificity is not known. The sample holds other DNA sequences that translate to the same CDR3. This sample is part of a study of beta chain features in type 1 diabetes. Broader study findings: Type 1 diabetes patients had TCRB CDR3s that were shorter (moderately but significantly so) in all four CD4+ subsets.

Looked up from germline, CDR1 is MNHEY and CDR2 is SMNVEV (reference sequence). The CDR3 loop spans 14 amino acids. The V and J ends lost 2 bases and 4 bases, in that order; junction bases with no gene match: 4. Expressed TCRB transcripts got sequenced, as all isolated RNA was reverse transcribed. Clones were sequenced by immunoSEQ multiplex PCR, and TCRdb holds only the in-frame ones, with some missing. Seen here are some 640,000 clones, about an eighth observed once, and the top ten hold just under 0.04%. Sequencing was done on a sample of naive CD4+ T cells from blood. The origin of this receptor is a man between 18 and 35 years old with type 1 diabetes. The rearrangement joins TRBV27 to TRBJ1-2; 7 bases align to TRBD1. CDR3 sequence reads: CASSLGQGGYGYTF. CDR3 nucleotide sequence: TGTGCCAGCAGTTTAGGGCAGGGGGGCTATGGCTACACCTTC.